This T cell receptor beta chain is drawn from a study of T cell clusters in autoimmune cytopenias. Study at large: The median distinct TRB clonotype count was approximately 2,500 per sample, from a median approximately 52,000 reads.

One tube held mixed TRB-A and TRB-B primer pools for touch-down PCR. TCRdb reprocessed the multiplex PCR reads, keeping one entry per CDR3 protein, no DNA. The listing records around 4,200 distinct CDR3 sequences. TRB amplification used roughly 250 ng of peripheral blood genomic DNA. There are 13 residues in the CDR3. In germline, CDR1 is DFQATT, CDR2 SNEGSKA (reference sequence). The chain joins TRBV20-1 to TRBJ2-3; TCRdb's assignment of TRBD2 cannot be checked, as there is no DNA. This clonotype was obtained from a human donor with an autoimmune cytopenia or autoimmune hepatitis (not recorded which). Material for sequencing was peripheral blood. The CDR3 spells CSAIAGVTDTQYF.